This passage covers 2 T cell receptor beta chains from one sample sequenced in a study of cytomegalovirus exposure and HLA in healthy donors. In the PCR, 60 Vbeta and 13 Jbeta primers were used. The assay was immunoSEQ multiplex PCR, and TCRdb's table has in-frame clones only and misses some. This sample carries around 100,000 clones, 10% of them seen once, and the ten largest clones take about 5.7%. Sequenced input: PBMCs. These receptors were collected from a man aged 35-49 years in good health and CMV-seropositive.

This clone was recorded a few times. The chain combines TRBV29-1 with TRBJ2-3, with 9 bases fitting TRBD1. Per the germline V gene, CDR1 is SQVTM and CDR2 is ANQGSEA. The ends lost 6 bases at V and 4 bases at J; junction bases unmatched: 8. CDR3 length: 14 amino acids. The CDR3 region is CSVSDRGESDTQYF. The CDR3 nucleotides read TGCAGCGTCTCGGACAGGGGTGAATCAGATACGCAGTATTTT.

This clone was counted only a few times. J is TRBJ2-5 and V is TRBV6-5, with D maybe TRBD2 (5 bases). Trimming left V 7 bases short and J 5 bases short, with 14 bases between. The CDR3 loop spans 13 amino acids. Germline V gene sequence: CDR1 MNHEY, CDR2 SVGAGI. This CDR3 is CASTSAGSETQYF. In DNA, the CDR3 is TGTGCCAGCACCTCAGCTGGGAGTGAGACCCAGTACTTC.